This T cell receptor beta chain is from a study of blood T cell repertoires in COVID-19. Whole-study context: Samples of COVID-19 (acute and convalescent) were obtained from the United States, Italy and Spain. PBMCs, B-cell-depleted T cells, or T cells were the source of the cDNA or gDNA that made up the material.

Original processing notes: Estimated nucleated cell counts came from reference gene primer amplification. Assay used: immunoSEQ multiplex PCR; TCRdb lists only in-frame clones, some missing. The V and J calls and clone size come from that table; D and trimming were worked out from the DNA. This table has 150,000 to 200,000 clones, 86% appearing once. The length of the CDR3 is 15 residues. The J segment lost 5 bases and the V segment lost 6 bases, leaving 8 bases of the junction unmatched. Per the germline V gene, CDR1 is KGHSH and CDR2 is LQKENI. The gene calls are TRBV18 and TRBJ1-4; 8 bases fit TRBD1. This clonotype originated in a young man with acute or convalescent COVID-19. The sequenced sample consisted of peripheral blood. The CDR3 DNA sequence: TGTGCCAGCTCGAACAGGGGGAACATAAATGAAAAACTGTTTTTT. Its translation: CASSNRGNINEKLFF.